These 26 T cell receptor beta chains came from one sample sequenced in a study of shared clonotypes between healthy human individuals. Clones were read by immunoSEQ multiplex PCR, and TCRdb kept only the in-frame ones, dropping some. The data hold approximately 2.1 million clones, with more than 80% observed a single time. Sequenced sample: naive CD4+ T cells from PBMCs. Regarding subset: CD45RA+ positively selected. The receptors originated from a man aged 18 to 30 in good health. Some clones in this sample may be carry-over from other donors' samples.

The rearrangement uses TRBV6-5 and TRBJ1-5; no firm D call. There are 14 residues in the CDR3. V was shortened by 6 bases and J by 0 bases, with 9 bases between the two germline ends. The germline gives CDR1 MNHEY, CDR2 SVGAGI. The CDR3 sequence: CASSDTFSNQPQHF. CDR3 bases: TGTGCCAGCAGCGACACCTTTAGCAATCAGCCCCAGCATTTT.

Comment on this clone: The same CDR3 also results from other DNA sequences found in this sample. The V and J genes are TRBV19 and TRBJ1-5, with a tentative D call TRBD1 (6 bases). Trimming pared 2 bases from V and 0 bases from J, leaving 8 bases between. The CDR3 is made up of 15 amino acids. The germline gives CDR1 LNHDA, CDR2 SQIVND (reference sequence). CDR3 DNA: TGTGCCAGTAGTATACAGGGGATTAGCAATCAGCCCCAGCATTTT. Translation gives CASSIQGISNQPQHF.

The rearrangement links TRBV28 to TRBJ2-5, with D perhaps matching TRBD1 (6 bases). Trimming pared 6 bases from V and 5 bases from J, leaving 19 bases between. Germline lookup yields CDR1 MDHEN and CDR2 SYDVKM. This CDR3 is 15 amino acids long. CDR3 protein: CASSLPGQRRETQYF. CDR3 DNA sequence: TGTGCCAGCAGCCTTCCCGGACAGCGGCGGGAGACCCAGTACTTC.

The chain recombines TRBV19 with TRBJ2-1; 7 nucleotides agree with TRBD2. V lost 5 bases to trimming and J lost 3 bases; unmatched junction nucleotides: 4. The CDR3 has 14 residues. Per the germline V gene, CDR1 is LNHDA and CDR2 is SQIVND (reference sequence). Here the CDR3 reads CASSRRDYYNEQFF. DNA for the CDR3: TGTGCCAGTAGTCGCCGGGACTACTACAATGAGCAGTTCTTC.

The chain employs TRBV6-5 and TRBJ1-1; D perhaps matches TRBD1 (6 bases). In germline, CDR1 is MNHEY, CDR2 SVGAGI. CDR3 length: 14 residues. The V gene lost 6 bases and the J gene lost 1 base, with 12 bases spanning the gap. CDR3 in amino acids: CASRAGTPNTEAFF. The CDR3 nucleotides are TGTGCCAGCAGAGCCGGGACACCGAACACTGAAGCTTTCTTT.

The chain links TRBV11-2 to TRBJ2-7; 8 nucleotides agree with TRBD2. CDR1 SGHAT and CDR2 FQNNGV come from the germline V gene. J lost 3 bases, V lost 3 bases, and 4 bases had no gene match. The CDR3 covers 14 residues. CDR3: CASSLASGLYEQYF. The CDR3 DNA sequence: TGTGCCAGCAGCTTGGCTAGCGGGCTCTACGAGCAGTACTTC.

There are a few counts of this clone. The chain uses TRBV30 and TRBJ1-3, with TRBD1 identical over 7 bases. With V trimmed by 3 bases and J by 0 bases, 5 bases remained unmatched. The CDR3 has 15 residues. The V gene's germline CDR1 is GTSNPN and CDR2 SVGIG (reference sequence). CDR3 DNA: TGTGCCTGGAGCCTCGGACAGGCCTCTGGAAACACCATATATTTT. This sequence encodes CAWSLGQASGNTIYF.

As DNA, the CDR3 is TGCGCCAGCCGCCGGAGGGTAGCGGATCAAGAGACCCAGTACTTC. Translation: CASRRRVADQETQYF. The chain combines TRBV5-1 with TRBJ2-5; D is perhaps TRBD2 (6 bases). Trimming stripped 7 bases from V and 2 bases from J, with 18 bases between. The CDR3 has 15 residues. CDR1 is SGHRS and CDR2 is YFSETQ in the germline V gene. The whole variable domain, filled in from reference TRBV5-1 and TRBJ2-5, reads KAGVTQTPRYLIKTRGQQVTLSCSPISGHRSVSWYQQTPGQGLQFLFEYFSETQRNKGNFPGRFSGRQFSNSRSEMNVSTLELGDSALYLCASRRRVADQETQYFGPGTRLLVL.

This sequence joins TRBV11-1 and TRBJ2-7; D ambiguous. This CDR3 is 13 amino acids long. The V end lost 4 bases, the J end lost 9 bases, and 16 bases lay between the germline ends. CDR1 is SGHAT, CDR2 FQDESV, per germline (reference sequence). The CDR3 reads CASSSSLMAGQYF. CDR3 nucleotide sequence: TGTGCCAGCAGCTCCTCACTTATGGCCGGGCAGTACTTC.

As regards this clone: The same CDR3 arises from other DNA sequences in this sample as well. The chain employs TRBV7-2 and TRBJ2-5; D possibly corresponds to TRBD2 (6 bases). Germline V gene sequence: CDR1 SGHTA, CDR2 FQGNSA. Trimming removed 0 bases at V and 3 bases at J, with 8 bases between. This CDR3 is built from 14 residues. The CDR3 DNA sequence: TGTGCCAGCAGCTTAGCTGGAGGGGAAGAGACCCAGTACTTC. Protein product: CASSLAGGEETQYF.

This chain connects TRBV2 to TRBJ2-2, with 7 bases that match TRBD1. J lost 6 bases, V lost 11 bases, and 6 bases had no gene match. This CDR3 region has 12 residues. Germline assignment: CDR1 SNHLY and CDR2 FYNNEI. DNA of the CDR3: TGTGCCGGCCAGGGGGAGCCCGGGGAGCTGTTTTTT. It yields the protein CAGQGEPGELFF.

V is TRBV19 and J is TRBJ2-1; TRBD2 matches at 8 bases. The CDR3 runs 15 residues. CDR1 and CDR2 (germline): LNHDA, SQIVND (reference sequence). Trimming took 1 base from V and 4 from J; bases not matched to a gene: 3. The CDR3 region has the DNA TGTGCCAGTAGTATAGGAACTAGCGGTTACAATGAGCAGTTCTTC. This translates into CASSIGTSGYNEQFF.

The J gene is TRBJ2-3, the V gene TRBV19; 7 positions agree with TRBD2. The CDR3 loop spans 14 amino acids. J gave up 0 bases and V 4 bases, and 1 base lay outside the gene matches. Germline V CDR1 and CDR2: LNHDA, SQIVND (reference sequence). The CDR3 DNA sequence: TGTGCCAGTAGTAAGACTAGCAGCACAGATACGCAGTATTTT. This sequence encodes CASSKTSSTDTQYF.

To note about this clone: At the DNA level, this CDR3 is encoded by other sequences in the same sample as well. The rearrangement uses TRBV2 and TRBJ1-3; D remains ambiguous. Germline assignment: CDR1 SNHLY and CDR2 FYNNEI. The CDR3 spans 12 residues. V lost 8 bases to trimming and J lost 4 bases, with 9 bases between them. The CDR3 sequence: CASSVGGNTIYF. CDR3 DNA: TGTGCCAGCTCAGTGGGGGGAAACACCATATATTTT.

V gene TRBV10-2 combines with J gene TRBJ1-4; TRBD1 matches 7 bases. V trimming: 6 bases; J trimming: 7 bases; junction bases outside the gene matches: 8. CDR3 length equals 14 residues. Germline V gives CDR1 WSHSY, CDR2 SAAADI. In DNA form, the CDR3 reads TGCGCCAGCAGCCTTACAGGGGTGGCTGAAAAACTGTTTTTT. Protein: CASSLTGVAEKLFF.

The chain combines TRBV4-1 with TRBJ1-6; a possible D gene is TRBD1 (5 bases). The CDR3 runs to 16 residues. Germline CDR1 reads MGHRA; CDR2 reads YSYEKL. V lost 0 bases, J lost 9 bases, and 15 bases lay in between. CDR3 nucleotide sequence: TGCGCCAGCAGCCAAGAATCGGGGCCGGGGGGTTCACCCCTCCACTTT. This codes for CASSQESGPGGSPLHF.

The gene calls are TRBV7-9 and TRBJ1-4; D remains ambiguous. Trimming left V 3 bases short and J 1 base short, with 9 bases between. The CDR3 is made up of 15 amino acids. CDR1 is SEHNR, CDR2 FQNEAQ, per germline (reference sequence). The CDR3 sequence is CASSFSRLTNEKLFF. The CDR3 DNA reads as TGTGCCAGCAGCTTTTCTCGGCTAACTAATGAAAAACTGTTTTTT.

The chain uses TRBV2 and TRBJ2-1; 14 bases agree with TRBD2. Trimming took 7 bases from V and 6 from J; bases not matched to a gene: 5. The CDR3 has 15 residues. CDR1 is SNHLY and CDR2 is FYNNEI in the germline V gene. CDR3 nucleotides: TGTGCCAGCACCCAGACTAGCGGGAGGGGCAATGAGCAGTTCTTC. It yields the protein CASTQTSGRGNEQFF.

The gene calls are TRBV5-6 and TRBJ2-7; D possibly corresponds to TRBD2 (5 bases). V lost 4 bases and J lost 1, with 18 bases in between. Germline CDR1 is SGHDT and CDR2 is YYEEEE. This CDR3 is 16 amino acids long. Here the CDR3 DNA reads TGTGCCAGCAGCCTGTTCGGGGTAACACATTCCTACGAGCAGTACTTC. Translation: CASSLFGVTHSYEQYF.

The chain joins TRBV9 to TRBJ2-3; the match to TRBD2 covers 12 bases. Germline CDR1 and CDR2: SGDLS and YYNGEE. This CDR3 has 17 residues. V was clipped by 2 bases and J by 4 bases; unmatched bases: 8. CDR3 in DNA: TGTGCCAGCAGCGTCTCGACTAGCGGGAGAGGGGCAGATACGCAGTATTTT. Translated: CASSVSTSGRGADTQYF.

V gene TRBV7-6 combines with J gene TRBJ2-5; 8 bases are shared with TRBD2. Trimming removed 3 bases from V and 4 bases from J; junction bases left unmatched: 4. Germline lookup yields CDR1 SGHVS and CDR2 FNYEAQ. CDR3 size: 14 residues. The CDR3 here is CASSFSGDGETQYF. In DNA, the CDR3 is TGTGCCAGCAGCTTTAGCGGGGATGGAGAGACCCAGTACTTC.

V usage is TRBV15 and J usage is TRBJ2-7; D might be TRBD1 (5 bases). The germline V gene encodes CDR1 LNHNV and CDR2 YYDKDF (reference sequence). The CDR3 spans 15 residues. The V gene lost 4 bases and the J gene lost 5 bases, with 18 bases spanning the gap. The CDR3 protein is CATSKGVEYPNEQYF. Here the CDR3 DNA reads TGTGCCACCAGCAAAGGGGTAGAATATCCCAACGAGCAGTACTTC.

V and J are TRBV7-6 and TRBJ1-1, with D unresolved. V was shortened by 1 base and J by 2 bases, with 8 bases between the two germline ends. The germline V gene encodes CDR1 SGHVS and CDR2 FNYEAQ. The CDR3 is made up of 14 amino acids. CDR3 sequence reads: CASSLGRRNTEAFF. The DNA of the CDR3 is TGTGCCAGCAGCTTAGGACGGAGAAACACTGAAGCTTTCTTT.

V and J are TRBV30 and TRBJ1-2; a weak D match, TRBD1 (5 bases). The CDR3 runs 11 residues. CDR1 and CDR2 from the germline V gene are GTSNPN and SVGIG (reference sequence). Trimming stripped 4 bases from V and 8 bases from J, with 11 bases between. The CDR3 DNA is TGTGCCTGGAAACCAGGGCGCGGCTACACCTTC. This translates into CAWKPGRGYTF.

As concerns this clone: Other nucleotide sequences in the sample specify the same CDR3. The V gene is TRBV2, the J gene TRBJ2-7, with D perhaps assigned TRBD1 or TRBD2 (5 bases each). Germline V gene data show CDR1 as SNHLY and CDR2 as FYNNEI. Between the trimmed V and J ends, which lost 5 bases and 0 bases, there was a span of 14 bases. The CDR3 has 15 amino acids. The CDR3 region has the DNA TGTGCCAGCAGTTCGTGGGGACGAAGCTCCTACGAGCAGTACTTC. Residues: CASSSWGRSSYEQYF.

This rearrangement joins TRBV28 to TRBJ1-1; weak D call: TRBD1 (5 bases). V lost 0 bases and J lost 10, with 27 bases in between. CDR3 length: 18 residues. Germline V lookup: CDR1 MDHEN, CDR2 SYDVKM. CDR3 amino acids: CASSLWLVGRGSLPGAFF. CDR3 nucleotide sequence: TGTGCCAGCAGTTTATGGTTGGTGGGTCGGGGCTCCCTCCCTGGAGCTTTCTTT.